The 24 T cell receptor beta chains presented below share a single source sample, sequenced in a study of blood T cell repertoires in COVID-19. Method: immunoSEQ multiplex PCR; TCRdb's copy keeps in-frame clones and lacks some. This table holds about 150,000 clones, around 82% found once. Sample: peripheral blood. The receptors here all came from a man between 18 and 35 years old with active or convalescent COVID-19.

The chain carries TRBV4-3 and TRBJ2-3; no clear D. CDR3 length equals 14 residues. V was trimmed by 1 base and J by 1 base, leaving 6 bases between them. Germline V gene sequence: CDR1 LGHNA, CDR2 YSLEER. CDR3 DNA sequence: TGCGCCAGCAGCCAAGTCTTCGGCACAGATACGCAGTATTTT. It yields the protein CASSQVFGTDTQYF.

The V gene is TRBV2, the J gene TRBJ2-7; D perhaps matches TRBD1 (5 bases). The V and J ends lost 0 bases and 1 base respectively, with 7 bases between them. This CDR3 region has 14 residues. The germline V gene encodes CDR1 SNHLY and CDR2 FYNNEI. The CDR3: CASSEAGPSYEQYF. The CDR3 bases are TGTGCCAGCAGTGAAGCGGGGCCGTCCTACGAGCAGTACTTC. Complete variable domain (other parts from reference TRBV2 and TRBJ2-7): EPEVTQTPSHQVTQMGQEVILRCVPISNHLYFYWYRQILGQKVEFLVSFYNNEISEKSEIFDDQFSVERPDGSNFTLKIRSTKLEDSAMYFCASSEAGPSYEQYFGPGTRLTVT.

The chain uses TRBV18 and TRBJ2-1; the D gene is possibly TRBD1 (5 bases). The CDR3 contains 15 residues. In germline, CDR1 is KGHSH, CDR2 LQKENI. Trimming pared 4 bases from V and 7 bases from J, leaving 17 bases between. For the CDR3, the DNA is TGTGCCAGCTCACTCCAACAGGCCAGGGCGAATGAGCAGTTCTTC. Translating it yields CASSLQQARANEQFF.

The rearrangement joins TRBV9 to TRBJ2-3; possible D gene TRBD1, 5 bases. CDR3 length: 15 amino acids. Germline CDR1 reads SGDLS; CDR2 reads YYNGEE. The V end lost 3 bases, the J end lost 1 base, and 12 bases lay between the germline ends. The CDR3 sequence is CASSAQGLRTDTQYF. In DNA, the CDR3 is TGTGCCAGCAGCGCCCAGGGTCTACGCACAGATACGCAGTATTTT.

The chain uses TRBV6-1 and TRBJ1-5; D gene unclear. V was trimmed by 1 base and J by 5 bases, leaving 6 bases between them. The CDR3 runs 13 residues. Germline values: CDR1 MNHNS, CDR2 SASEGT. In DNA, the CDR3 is TGTGCCAGCAGTGAAGTTAGAGATCAGCCCCAGCATTTT. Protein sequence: CASSEVRDQPQHF.

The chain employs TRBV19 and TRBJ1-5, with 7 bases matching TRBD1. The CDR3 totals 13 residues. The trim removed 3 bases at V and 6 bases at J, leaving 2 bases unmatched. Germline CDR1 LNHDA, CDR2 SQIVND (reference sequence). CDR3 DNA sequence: TGTGCCAGTAGTATTGGGACAGCTCAGCCCCAGCATTTT. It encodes CASSIGTAQPQHF.

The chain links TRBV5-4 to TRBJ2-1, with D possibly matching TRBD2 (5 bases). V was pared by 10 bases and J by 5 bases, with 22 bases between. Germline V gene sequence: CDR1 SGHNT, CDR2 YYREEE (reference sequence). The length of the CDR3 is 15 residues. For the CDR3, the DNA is TGTGCCTCCCATCGAGGGAATAGCGCGGACAATGAGCAGTTCTTC. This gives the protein CASHRGNSADNEQFF.

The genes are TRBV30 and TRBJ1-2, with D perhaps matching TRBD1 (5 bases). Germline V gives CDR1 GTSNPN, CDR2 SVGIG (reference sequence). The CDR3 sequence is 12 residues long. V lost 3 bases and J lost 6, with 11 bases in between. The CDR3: CAWRPGSHGYTF. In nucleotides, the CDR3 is TGTGCCTGGAGGCCAGGGTCGCATGGCTACACCTTC.

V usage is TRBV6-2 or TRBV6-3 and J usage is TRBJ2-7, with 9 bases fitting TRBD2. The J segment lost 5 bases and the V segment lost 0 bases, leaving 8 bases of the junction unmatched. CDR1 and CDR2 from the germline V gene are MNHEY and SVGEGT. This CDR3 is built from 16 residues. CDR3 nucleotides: TGTGCCAGCAGTTACTCGACGTACGCTAGCGGGAACGAGCAGTACTTC. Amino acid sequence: CASSYSTYASGNEQYF.

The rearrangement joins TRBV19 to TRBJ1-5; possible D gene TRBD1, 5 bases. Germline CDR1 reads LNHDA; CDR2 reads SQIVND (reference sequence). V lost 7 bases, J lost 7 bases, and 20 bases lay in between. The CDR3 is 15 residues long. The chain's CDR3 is CASKSSGARLQPQHF. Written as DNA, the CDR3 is TGTGCCAGTAAATCAAGCGGGGCCCGGTTACAGCCCCAGCATTTT.

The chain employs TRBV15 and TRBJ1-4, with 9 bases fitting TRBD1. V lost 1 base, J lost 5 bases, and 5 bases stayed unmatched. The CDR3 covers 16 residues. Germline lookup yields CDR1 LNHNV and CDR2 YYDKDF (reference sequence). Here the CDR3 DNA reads TGTGCCACCAGCAGAGCAATCGGGACAGGGAATGAAAAACTGTTTTTT. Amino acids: CATSRAIGTGNEKLFF.

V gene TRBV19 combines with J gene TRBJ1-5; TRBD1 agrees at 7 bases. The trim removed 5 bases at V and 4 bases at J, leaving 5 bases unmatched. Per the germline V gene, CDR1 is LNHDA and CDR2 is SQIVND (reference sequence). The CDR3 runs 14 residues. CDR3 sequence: CASSYLGQNQPQHF. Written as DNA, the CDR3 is TGTGCCAGTAGTTATTTGGGACAGAATCAGCCCCAGCATTTT.

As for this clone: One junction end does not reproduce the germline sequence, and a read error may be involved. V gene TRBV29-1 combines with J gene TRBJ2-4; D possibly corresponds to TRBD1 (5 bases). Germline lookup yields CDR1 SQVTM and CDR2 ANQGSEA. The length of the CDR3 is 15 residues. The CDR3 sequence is CSVEDRFLAKNIQYF. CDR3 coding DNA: TGCAGCGTCGAAGACAGATTCCTAGCCAAAAACATTCAGTACTTC.

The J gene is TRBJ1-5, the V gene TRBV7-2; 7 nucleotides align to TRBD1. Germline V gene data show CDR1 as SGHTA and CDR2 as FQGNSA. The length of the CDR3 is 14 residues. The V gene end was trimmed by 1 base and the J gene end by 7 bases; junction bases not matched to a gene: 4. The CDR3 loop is CASSLGRGHQPQHF. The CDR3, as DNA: TGTGCCAGCAGCTTAGGAAGGGGGCACCAGCCCCAGCATTTT.

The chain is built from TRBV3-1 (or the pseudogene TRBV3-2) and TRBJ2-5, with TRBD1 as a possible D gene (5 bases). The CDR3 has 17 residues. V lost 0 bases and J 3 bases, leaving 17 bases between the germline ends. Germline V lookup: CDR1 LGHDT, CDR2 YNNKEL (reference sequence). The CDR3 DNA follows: TGTGCCAGCAGCCAAGATTGGACAACAGAAGGGGAAGAGACCCAGTACTTC. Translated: CASSQDWTTEGEETQYF.

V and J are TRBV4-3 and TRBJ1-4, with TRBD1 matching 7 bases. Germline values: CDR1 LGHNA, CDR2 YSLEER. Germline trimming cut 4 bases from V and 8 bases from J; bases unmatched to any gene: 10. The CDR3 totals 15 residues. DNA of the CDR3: TGCGCCAGCAGCCGATCTACAGGGGTCGGAGAAAAACTGTTTTTT. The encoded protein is CASSRSTGVGEKLFF.

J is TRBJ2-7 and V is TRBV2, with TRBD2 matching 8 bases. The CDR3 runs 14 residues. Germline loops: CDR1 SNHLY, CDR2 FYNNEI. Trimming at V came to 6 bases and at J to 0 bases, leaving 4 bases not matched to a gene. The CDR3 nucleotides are TGTGCCAGCAGACTAGCGGAAAGCTCCTACGAGCAGTACTTC. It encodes CASRLAESSYEQYF.

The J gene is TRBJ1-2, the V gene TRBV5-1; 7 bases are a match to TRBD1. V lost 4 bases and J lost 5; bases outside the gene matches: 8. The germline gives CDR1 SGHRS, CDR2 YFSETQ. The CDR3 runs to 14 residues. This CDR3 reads CASSLGQAQYGYTF. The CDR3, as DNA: TGCGCCAGCAGCCTAGGACAGGCCCAATATGGCTACACCTTC.

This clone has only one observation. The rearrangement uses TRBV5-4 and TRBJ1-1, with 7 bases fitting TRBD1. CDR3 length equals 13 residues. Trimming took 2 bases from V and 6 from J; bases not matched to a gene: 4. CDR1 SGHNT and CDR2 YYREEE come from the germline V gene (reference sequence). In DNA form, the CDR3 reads TGTGCCAGCAGCTTAGGGGGCGCATCTGAAGCTTTCTTT. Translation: CASSLGGASEAFF.

CDR3 residues: CASSEGSRARSYGYTF. CDR3 nucleotides: TGTGCCAGCAGTGAAGGATCCAGGGCCAGGAGCTATGGCTACACCTTC. V usage is TRBV6-1 and J usage is TRBJ1-2, with a weak D call TRBD1 (5 bases). From germline, CDR1 is MNHNS and CDR2 SASEGT. The CDR3 has 16 residues. V shed 1 base and J shed 4 bases, with 16 bases lying between them.

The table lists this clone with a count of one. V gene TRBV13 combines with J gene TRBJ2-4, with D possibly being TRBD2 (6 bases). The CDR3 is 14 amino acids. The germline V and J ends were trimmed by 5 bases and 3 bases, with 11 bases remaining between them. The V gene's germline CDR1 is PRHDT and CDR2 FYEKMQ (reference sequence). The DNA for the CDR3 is TGTGCCAGCAGCACCTGGGACTTCAAAAACATTCAGTACTTC. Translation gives CASSTWDFKNIQYF.

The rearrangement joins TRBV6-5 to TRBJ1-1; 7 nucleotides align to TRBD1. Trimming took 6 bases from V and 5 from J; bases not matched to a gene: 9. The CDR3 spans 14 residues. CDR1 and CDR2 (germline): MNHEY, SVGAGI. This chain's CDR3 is CASSANRGRTEAFF. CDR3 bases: TGTGCCAGCAGCGCCAACAGGGGTAGGACTGAAGCTTTCTTT.

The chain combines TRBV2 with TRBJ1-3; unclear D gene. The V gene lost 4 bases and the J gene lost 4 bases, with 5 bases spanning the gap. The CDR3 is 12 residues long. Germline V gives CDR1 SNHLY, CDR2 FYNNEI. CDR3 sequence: CASSVQGNTIYF. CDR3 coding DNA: TGTGCCAGCAGTGTCCAGGGAAACACCATATATTTT. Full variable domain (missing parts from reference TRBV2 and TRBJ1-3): EPEVTQTPSHQVTQMGQEVILRCVPISNHLYFYWYRQILGQKVEFLVSFYNNEISEKSEIFDDQFSVERPDGSNFTLKIRSTKLEDSAMYFCASSVQGNTIYFGEGSWLTVV.

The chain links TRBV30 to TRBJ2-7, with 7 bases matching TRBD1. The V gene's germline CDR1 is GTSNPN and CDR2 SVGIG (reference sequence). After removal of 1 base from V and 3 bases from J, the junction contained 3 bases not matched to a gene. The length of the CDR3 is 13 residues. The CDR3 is CAWSGQGRYEQYF. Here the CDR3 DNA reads TGTGCCTGGAGTGGACAGGGCCGCTACGAGCAGTACTTC.